The present T cell receptor beta chain was sequenced within a study of blood T cell repertoires in COVID-19 (dated by TCRdb to 2018 to 2020). The study in broad terms: The collaborator samples originated in the United States, Italy and Spain and spanned the acute and convalescent phases of COVID-19. The prospective study material was composed of cDNA or gDNA derived from T cells, B-cell-depleted T cells, or PBMCs. Deeply sampled blood TCRbeta repertoires from subjects exposed to, actively infected with, or recovered from COVID-19 were included in the dataset. The repertoires were released in a freely available public database meant as a resource for research on the immune response to SARS-CoV-2. Samples came from the ongoing ImmuneRACE study (first 160 participants) plus 1,254 subjects from 6 global collaborators. Nearly every sample came with metadata listing a de-identified subject ID, COVID-19 status, age in years and sex. Where available, HLA class I and class II types were taken from metadata supplied by the sample provider and were not determined by assay-based typing.

Note on this clone: Its cognate antigen has yet to be identified. The record has no base qualities; no much larger clone is one base away.

TCRbeta CDR3 regions were amplified from genomic DNA using the immunoSEQ Assay, a bias-controlled multiplex PCR. The source study handled its data this way. Within the assay, amplification of reference gene primers was used to estimate how many nucleated cells each sample contained. To quantify the absolute abundance of each unique TCRbeta CDR3 rearrangement, sequence reads were collapsed and filtered. For each sample, productive Simpson clonality was calculated as the square root of Simpson's diversity index over productive rearrangements. TCRdb's version of the immuneACCESS table is confined to in-frame rearrangements and falls short of the full clone set. An unresolved V gene accounts for under half of the shortfall where checked; the remainder is of unknown origin. D and trimming were read from the DNA, whereas the V and J calls and clone size are those reported in that table. The table for this sample lists over 120,000 clones; around 89% of them were counted only once. The top ten hold about 3.2% of the sample.

Each collaborating institution followed its own protocols to collect whole blood in K2EDTA tubes. For TCRbeta analysis, collaborators shipped samples in one of three forms: frozen whole blood, isolated PBMCs, or DNA extracted from either of those sample types. Here is what the overall study found, with its caveats: The amount of clinical and demographic metadata varied by source and participant and was provided uncurated.

The clonotype comes from a man between 60 and 75 years old with active or convalescent COVID-19. Sequenced material: peripheral blood.

This receptor has the CDR3 CASSYLANYGYTF. The nucleotide sequence is TGTGCCAGCAGCTACTTAGCTAACTATGGCTACACCTTC. This chain is built from TRBV7-9 and TRBJ1-2; no D gene can be assigned with confidence. CDR1 and CDR2 were assigned from the germline V gene (reference sequence) as SEHNR and FQNEAQ. At the junction V is shortened by 4 bases and J by 0 bases, with 6 bases in between. Taken from cysteine to phenylalanine, the CDR3 has 13 residues. Only the CDR3 DNA stays, 39 bases, in frame from base 1.